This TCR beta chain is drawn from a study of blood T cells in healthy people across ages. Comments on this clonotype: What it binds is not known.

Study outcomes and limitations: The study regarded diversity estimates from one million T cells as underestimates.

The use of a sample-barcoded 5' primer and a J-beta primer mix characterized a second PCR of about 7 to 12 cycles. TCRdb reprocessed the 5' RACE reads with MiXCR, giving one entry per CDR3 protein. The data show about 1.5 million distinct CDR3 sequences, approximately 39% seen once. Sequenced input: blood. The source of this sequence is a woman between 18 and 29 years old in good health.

The chain's CDR3 is CASRWAADTQYF. The DNA for the CDR3 is TGTGCCAGCAGGTGGGCGGCGGATACGCAGTATTTT. The rearrangement links TRBV12-3 or TRBV12-4 to TRBJ2-3; D is uncertain. The CDR3 covers 12 residues. V dropped 6 bases and J dropped 6 bases, with 10 bases sitting between them.